A selection of T cell receptor beta chains follows, all from one sample in a study of OX40 agonist ivuxolimab in advanced cancers. Assay: immunoSEQ multiplex PCR; the TCRdb copy retains only in-frame clones and omits some. The data hold around 100,000 clones, with 85% to 95% observed a single time. Material: CD4+ or CD8+ T cells sorted from blood, obtained in a trial of the OX40 agonist ivuxolimab. These receptors were taken from an adult with an advanced solid tumor such as melanoma, head and neck, liver or kidney cancer. Both conserved end residues are part of each CDR3. D genes are given only for firm matches. The size entry is marked missing in some rows and otherwise reads once, few, many or a size class.

clone size: -
V gene: TRBV30
J gene: TRBJ1-6
D gene: -
CDR3 protein: CAWRSGGSPLHF
CDR3 DNA: TGTGCCTGGAGATCAGGAGGGTCACCCCTCCACTTT

clone size: -
V gene: TRBV20-1
J gene: TRBJ2-1
D gene: -
CDR3 protein: CSVGAYNEQFF
CDR3 DNA: TGCAGTGTGGGGGCCTACAATGAGCAGTTCTTC

clone size: -
V gene: TRBV4-2
J gene: TRBJ1-4
D gene: -
CDR3 protein: CASSQDRRAGEKLFF
CDR3 DNA: TGTGCCAGCAGCCAAGATCGGAGGGCCGGAGAAAAACTGTTTTTT

clone size: -
V gene: TRBV7-9
J gene: TRBJ2-1
D gene: -
CDR3 protein: CASSLGVFAGRISYNEQFF
CDR3 DNA: TGTGCCAGCAGCTTAGGAGTTTTCGCTGGACGGATCTCCTACAATGAGCAGTTCTTC

clone size: once
V gene: TRBV25-1
J gene: TRBJ1-2
D gene: -
CDR3 protein: CASPRRGGGGYTF
CDR3 DNA: TGTGCCAGCCCTAGGAGGGGGGGCGGCGGCTACACCTTC

clone size: -
V gene: TRBV6-1
J gene: TRBJ2-1
D gene: TRBD2
CDR3 protein: CASSEALAGGLRGNEQFF
CDR3 DNA: TGTGCCAGCAGTGAAGCGCTAGCGGGAGGGCTAAGAGGGAATGAGCAGTTCTTC

clone size: -
V gene: TRBV6-1
J gene: TRBJ2-2
D gene: TRBD1
CDR3 protein: CASRARGTGELFF
CDR3 DNA: TGTGCCAGCAGAGCCAGGGGGACCGGGGAGCTGTTTTTT

clone size: -
V gene: TRBV7-9
J gene: TRBJ2-3
D gene: -
CDR3 protein: CASSLAQGDTQYF
CDR3 DNA: TGTGCCAGCAGCTTAGCGCAAGGAGATACGCAGTATTTT

clone size: -
V gene: TRBV27
J gene: TRBJ1-2
D gene: -
CDR3 protein: CASSLSRQLYGYTF
CDR3 DNA: TGTGCCAGCAGTTTATCTCGGCAGCTCTATGGCTACACCTTC

clone size: -
V gene: TRBV6-1
J gene: TRBJ1-3
D gene: -
CDR3 protein: CASSVEVSGNTIYF
CDR3 DNA: TGTGCCAGCAGTGTGGAGGTCTCTGGAAACACCATATATTTT

clone size: -
V gene: TRBV13
J gene: TRBJ2-3
D gene: -
CDR3 protein: CASSLATDTQYF
CDR3 DNA: TGTGCCAGCAGCTTAGCGACAGATACGCAGTATTTT

clone size: -
V gene: TRBV27
J gene: TRBJ2-1
D gene: TRBD2
CDR3 protein: CASSLRLADYNEQFF
CDR3 DNA: TGTGCCAGCAGTTTGCGACTAGCGGACTACAATGAGCAGTTCTTC

clone size: -
V gene: TRBV7-2
J gene: TRBJ1-2
D gene: -
CDR3 protein: CASSWRQNYGYTF
CDR3 DNA: TGTGCCAGCAGTTGGAGACAGAACTATGGCTACACCTTC

clone size: -
V gene: TRBV15
J gene: TRBJ2-3
D gene: -
CDR3 protein: CATTASASTDTQYF
CDR3 DNA: TGTGCCACCACTGCTAGCGCTAGCACAGATACGCAGTATTTT

clone size: once
V gene: TRBV15
J gene: TRBJ1-3
D gene: -
CDR3 protein: CATSREKGSGNTIYF
CDR3 DNA: TGTGCCACCAGCAGAGAAAAAGGCTCTGGAAACACCATATATTTT

clone size: -
V gene: TRBV5-8
J gene: TRBJ1-5
D gene: -
CDR3 protein: CASSLVQGDQPQHF
CDR3 DNA: TGTGCCAGCAGCTTGGTTCAGGGAGACCAGCCCCAGCATTTT

clone size: -
V gene: TRBV6-5
J gene: TRBJ1-5
D gene: TRBD1
CDR3 protein: CASSYYRGGNQPQHF
CDR3 DNA: TGTGCCAGCAGTTACTACAGGGGAGGCAATCAGCCCCAGCATTTT

clone size: -
V gene: TRBV7-2
J gene: TRBJ2-2
D gene: TRBD1
CDR3 protein: CASSPDRGRAGELFF
CDR3 DNA: TGTGCCAGCAGCCCAGACAGGGGGCGAGCCGGGGAGCTGTTTTTT

clone size: -
V gene: TRBV2
J gene: TRBJ2-3
D gene: -
CDR3 protein: CASSFSEPSTDTQYF
CDR3 DNA: TGTGCCAGCAGTTTCTCGGAACCTAGCACAGATACGCAGTATTTT

clone size: -
V gene: TRBV5-6
J gene: TRBJ2-3
D gene: -
CDR3 protein: CASSLEATDTQYF
CDR3 DNA: TGTGCCAGCAGCTTGGAGGCGACAGATACGCAGTATTTT

clone size: -
V gene: TRBV19
J gene: TRBJ1-5
D gene: -
CDR3 protein: CASSMGAGKGQPQHF
CDR3 DNA: TGTGCCAGTAGCATGGGGGCAGGGAAGGGACAGCCCCAGCATTTT

clone size: -
V gene: TRBV6-5
J gene: TRBJ1-6
D gene: -
CDR3 protein: CASRPISGNSPLHF
CDR3 DNA: TGTGCCAGCAGACCCATCTCGGGCAATTCACCCCTCCACTTT

clone size: -
V gene: TRBV9
J gene: TRBJ2-1
D gene: -
CDR3 protein: CASSAQKREQFF
CDR3 DNA: TGTGCCAGCAGCGCCCAAAAACGAGAGCAGTTCTTC

clone size: -
V gene: TRBV7-2
J gene: TRBJ2-1
D gene: -
CDR3 protein: CASSNPSNEQFF
CDR3 DNA: TGTGCCAGCAGCAATCCTAGCAATGAGCAGTTCTTC

clone size: -
V gene: TRBV28
J gene: TRBJ2-3
D gene: -
CDR3 protein: CASSLALTDTQYF
CDR3 DNA: TGTGCCAGCAGTTTAGCCCTCACAGATACGCAGTATTTT

clone size: -
V gene: TRBV4-1
J gene: TRBJ2-3
D gene: -
CDR3 protein: CASSQERPGFDTQYF
CDR3 DNA: TGCGCCAGCAGCCAAGAGAGACCAGGGTTCGATACGCAGTATTTT

clone size: -
V gene: TRBV29-1
J gene: TRBJ2-3
D gene: -
CDR3 protein: CSVTQYTDTQYF
CDR3 DNA: TGCAGCGTGACCCAATACACAGATACGCAGTATTTT

clone size: once
V gene: TRBV5-3
J gene: TRBJ2-7
D gene: -
CDR3 protein: CASSQGSNPYEQYF
CDR3 DNA: TGTGCCAGCAGCCAGGGGTCGAATCCCTACGAGCAGTACTTC

clone size: -
V gene: TRBV19
J gene: TRBJ1-5
D gene: TRBD1
CDR3 protein: CASSKSTGGSQPQHF
CDR3 DNA: TGTGCCAGTAGTAAATCGACAGGGGGCTCTCAGCCCCAGCATTTT

clone size: -
V gene: TRBV6-6
J gene: TRBJ1-2
D gene: -
CDR3 protein: CASSFQGVSGYTF
CDR3 DNA: TGTGCCAGCAGTTTTCAGGGTGTGAGTGGCTACACCTTC

clone size: -
V gene: TRBV6-5
J gene: TRBJ2-7
D gene: -
CDR3 protein: CASSPREVTLYEQYF
CDR3 DNA: TGTGCCAGCAGTCCTCGGGAAGTAACTCTTTACGAGCAGTACTTC

clone size: -
V gene: TRBV9
J gene: TRBJ2-1
D gene: TRBD2
CDR3 protein: CASSVRGGFYNEQFF
CDR3 DNA: TGTGCCAGCAGCGTACGCGGGGGGTTCTACAATGAGCAGTTCTTC

clone size: -
V gene: TRBV4-3
J gene: TRBJ1-4
D gene: -
CDR3 protein: CASSRNRATNEKLFF
CDR3 DNA: TGCGCCAGCAGCCGGAACAGGGCAACTAATGAAAAACTGTTTTTT

clone size: -
V gene: TRBV9
J gene: TRBJ2-1
D gene: -
CDR3 protein: CASSVVGGLSSYNEQFF
CDR3 DNA: TGTGCCAGCAGCGTAGTAGGCGGCTTAAGCTCCTACAATGAGCAGTTCTTC

clone size: -
V gene: TRBV15
J gene: TRBJ1-6
D gene: -
CDR3 protein: CATSRESRGWVNSPLHF
CDR3 DNA: TGTGCCACCAGCAGAGAATCTAGGGGGTGGGTTAATTCACCCCTCCACTTT

clone size: -
V gene: TRBV27
J gene: TRBJ2-7
D gene: TRBD2
CDR3 protein: CASSLSGRGNLLFGQYF
CDR3 DNA: TGTGCCAGCAGTTTATCTGGGCGGGGGAACCTACTATTCGGGCAGTACTTC

clone size: -
V gene: TRBV4-2
J gene: TRBJ2-7
D gene: -
CDR3 protein: CASSRSKADEQYF
CDR3 DNA: TGTGCCAGCAGCCGGAGCAAGGCCGACGAGCAGTACTTC

clone size: -
V gene: TRBV19
J gene: TRBJ2-1
D gene: -
CDR3 protein: CASSLGGLSNEQFF
CDR3 DNA: TGTGCCAGTAGTCTGGGTGGGCTAAGCAATGAGCAGTTCTTC

clone size: -
V gene: TRBV7-2
J gene: TRBJ2-1
D gene: -
CDR3 protein: CASSLDGLSNEQFF
CDR3 DNA: TGTGCCAGCAGCTTAGACGGGCTTAGCAATGAGCAGTTCTTC

clone size: -
V gene: TRBV27
J gene: TRBJ2-1
D gene: TRBD2
CDR3 protein: CASSSQLAGEPRNYNEQFF
CDR3 DNA: TGTGCCAGCAGTTCGCAACTAGCGGGGGAGCCCCGTAACTACAATGAGCAGTTCTTC

clone size: -
V gene: TRBV19
J gene: TRBJ1-2
D gene: -
CDR3 protein: CAARRDSSYGYTF
CDR3 DNA: TGTGCCGCCCGCAGGGATTCCAGCTATGGCTACACCTTC

clone size: -
V gene: TRBV6-6
J gene: TRBJ1-5
D gene: -
CDR3 protein: CASSYASGVGPQHF
CDR3 DNA: TGTGCCAGCAGTTACGCAAGTGGAGTGGGGCCCCAGCATTTT

clone size: -
V gene: TRBV5-4
J gene: TRBJ2-7
D gene: -
CDR3 protein: CASSVQGGTYEQYF
CDR3 DNA: TGTGCCAGCAGCGTCCAGGGTGGGACCTACGAGCAGTACTTC

clone size: -
V gene: TRBV18
J gene: TRBJ2-3
D gene: TRBD1
CDR3 protein: CASSLGQGTDTQYF
CDR3 DNA: TGTGCCAGCTCACTCGGACAGGGCACAGATACGCAGTATTTT

clone size: -
V gene: TRBV7-2
J gene: TRBJ2-3
D gene: -
CDR3 protein: CASSLVTSDTQYF
CDR3 DNA: TGTGCCAGCAGCTTAGTGACCTCAGATACGCAGTATTTT

clone size: -
V gene: TRBV5-6
J gene: TRBJ2-7
D gene: TRBD1
CDR3 protein: CASRGDRVSYEQYF
CDR3 DNA: TGTGCCAGCAGAGGGGACAGAGTCTCCTACGAGCAGTACTTC

clone size: -
V gene: TRBV4-2
J gene: TRBJ1-1
D gene: TRBD1
CDR3 protein: CASSQEGQGAGSTEAFF
CDR3 DNA: TGTGCCAGCAGCCAAGAGGGACAGGGGGCAGGAAGCACTGAAGCTTTCTTT

clone size: -
V gene: TRBV28
J gene: TRBJ2-3
D gene: -
CDR3 protein: CASSFPASTDTQYF
CDR3 DNA: TGTGCCAGCAGTTTCCCTGCGAGCACAGATACGCAGTATTTT

clone size: -
V gene: TRBV28
J gene: TRBJ1-5
D gene: -
CDR3 protein: CASSLSGSDYQPQHF
CDR3 DNA: TGTGCCAGCAGTTTATCTGGGAGCGACTATCAGCCCCAGCATTTT

clone size: once
V gene: TRBV4-2
J gene: TRBJ1-4
D gene: -
CDR3 protein: CASSQDHRGDEKLFF
CDR3 DNA: TGTGCCAGCAGCCAAGATCACCGGGGCGATGAAAAACTGTTTTTT

clone size: -
V gene: TRBV2
J gene: TRBJ2-6
D gene: TRBD2
CDR3 protein: CASSQTSGGLGANVLTF
CDR3 DNA: TGTGCCAGCAGCCAGACTAGCGGGGGGCTCGGGGCCAACGTCCTGACTTTC

clone size: -
V gene: TRBV2
J gene: TRBJ1-1
D gene: -
CDR3 protein: CASSRQRGDTEAFF
CDR3 DNA: TGTGCCAGCAGTCGACAGAGGGGCGACACTGAAGCTTTCTTT

clone size: once
V gene: TRBV5-6
J gene: TRBJ2-7
D gene: -
CDR3 protein: CASSQRGHGGEQYF
CDR3 DNA: TGTGCCAGCAGCCAGAGGGGACACGGCGGAGAGCAGTACTTC

clone size: -
V gene: TRBV30
J gene: TRBJ1-2
D gene: -
CDR3 protein: CACVLGTGIANYGYTF
CDR3 DNA: TGTGCCTGTGTCTTGGGGACGGGAATAGCTAACTATGGCTACACCTTC

clone size: -
V gene: TRBV28
J gene: TRBJ2-5
D gene: -
CDR3 protein: CASSSGGDFSETQYF
CDR3 DNA: TGTGCCAGCTCCTCCGGCGGTGATTTTAGTGAGACCCAGTACTTC

clone size: -
V gene: TRBV28
J gene: TRBJ1-1
D gene: -
CDR3 protein: CASSLIGRGNTEAFF
CDR3 DNA: TGTGCCAGCAGTTTAATCGGCCGGGGGAACACTGAAGCTTTCTTT